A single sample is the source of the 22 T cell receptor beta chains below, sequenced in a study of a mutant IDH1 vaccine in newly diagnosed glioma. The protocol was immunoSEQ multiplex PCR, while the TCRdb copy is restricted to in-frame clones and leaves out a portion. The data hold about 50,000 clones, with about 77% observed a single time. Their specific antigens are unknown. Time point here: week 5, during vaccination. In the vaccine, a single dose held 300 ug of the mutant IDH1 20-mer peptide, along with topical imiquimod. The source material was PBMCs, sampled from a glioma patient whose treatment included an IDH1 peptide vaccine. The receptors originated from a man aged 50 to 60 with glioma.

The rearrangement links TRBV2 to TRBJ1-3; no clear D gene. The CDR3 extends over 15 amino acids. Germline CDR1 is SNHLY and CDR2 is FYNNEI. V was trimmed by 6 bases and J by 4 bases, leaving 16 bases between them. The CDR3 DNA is TGTGCCAGCAGAGAGGGCCTCAATGGGGGAAACACCATATATTTT. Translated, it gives CASREGLNGGNTIYF.

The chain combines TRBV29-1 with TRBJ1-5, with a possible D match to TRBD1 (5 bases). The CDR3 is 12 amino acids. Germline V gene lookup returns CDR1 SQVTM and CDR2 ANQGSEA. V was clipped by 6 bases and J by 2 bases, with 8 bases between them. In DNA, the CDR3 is TGCAGCGTCGGGGGGGGCAATCAGCCCCAGCATTTT. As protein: CSVGGGNQPQHF.

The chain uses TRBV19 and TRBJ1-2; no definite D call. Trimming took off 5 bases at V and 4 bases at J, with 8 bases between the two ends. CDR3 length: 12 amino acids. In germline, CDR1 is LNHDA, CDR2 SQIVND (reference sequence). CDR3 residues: CASSEYSYGYTF. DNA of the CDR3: TGTGCCAGTAGTGAGTACTCCTATGGCTACACCTTC.

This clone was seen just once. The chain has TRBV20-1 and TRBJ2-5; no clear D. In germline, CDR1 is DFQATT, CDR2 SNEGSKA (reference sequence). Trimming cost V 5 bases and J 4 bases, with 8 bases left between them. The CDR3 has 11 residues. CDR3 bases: TGCAGTGCTCGTTTTACAGAGACCCAGTACTTC. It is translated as CSARFTETQYF.

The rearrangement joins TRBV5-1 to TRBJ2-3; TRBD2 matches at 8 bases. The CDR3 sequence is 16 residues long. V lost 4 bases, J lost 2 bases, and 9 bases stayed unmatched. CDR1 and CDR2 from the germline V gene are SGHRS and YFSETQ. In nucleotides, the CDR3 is TGCGCCAGCAGCACCCGCCCTAGCGGGTCCACAGATACGCAGTATTTT. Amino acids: CASSTRPSGSTDTQYF.

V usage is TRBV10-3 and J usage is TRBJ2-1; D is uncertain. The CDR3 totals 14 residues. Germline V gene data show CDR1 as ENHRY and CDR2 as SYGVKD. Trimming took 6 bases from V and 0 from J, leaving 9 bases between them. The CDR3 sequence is CAISLDGSYNEQFF. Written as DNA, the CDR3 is TGTGCCATCAGCCTGGACGGCTCCTACAATGAGCAGTTCTTC.

The CDR3: CASSAGTVNTEAFF. DNA of the CDR3: TGTGCCAGCAGCGCAGGGACGGTGAACACTGAAGCTTTCTTT. The V gene is TRBV13, the J gene TRBJ1-1, with D maybe TRBD1 (5 bases). This CDR3 has 14 amino acids. Germline V CDR1 and CDR2: PRHDT, FYEKMQ (reference sequence). V was cut by 5 bases and J by 0 bases, with 10 bases left in between.

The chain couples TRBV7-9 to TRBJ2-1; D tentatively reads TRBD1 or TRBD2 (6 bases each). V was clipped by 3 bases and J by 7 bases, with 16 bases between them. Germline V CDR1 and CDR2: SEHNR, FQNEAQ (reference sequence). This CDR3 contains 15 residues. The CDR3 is CASSFQGRRQNEQFF. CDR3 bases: TGTGCCAGCAGCTTTCAGGGGAGGCGGCAGAATGAGCAGTTCTTC. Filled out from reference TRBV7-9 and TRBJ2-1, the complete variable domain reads DTGVSQNPRHKITKRGQNVTFRCDPISEHNRLYWYRQTLGQGPEFLTYFQNEAQLEKSRLLSDRFSAERPKGSFSTLEIQRTEQGDSAMYLCASSFQGRRQNEQFFGPGTRLTVL.

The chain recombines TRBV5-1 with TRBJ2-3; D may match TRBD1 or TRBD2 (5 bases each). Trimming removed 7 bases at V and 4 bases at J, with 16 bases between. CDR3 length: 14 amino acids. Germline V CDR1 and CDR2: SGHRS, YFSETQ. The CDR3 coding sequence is TGCGCCAGCCATACCGGGGACCCGTCAGATACGCAGTATTTT. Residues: CASHTGDPSDTQYF.

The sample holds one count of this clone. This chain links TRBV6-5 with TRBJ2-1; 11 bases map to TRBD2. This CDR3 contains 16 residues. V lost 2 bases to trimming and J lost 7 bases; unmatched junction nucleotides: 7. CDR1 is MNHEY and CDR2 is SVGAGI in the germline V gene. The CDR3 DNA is TGTGCCAGCAGTTACAGCTCGACTAGCGGGGATAATGAGCAGTTCTTC. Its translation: CASSYSSTSGDNEQFF.

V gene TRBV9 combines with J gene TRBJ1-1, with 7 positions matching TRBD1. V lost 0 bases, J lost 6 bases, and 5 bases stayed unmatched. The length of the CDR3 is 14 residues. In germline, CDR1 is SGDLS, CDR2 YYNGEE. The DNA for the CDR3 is TGTGCCAGCAGCGTAGAGATCCAGGGGGCTGAAGCTTTCTTT. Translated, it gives CASSVEIQGAEAFF.

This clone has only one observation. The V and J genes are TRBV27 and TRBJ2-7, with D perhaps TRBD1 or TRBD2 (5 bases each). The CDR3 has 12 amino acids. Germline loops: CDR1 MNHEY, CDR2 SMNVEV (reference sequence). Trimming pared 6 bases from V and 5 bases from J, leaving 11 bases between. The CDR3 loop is CASSRMGDEQYF. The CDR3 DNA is TGTGCCAGCAGCAGGATGGGGGACGAGCAGTACTTC.

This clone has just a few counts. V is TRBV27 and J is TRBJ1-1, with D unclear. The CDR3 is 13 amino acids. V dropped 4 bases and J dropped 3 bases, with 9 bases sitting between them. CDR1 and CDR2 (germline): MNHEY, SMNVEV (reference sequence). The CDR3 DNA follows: TGTGCCAGCAGTTGGAGGTCCTACACTGAAGCTTTCTTT. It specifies CASSWRSYTEAFF.

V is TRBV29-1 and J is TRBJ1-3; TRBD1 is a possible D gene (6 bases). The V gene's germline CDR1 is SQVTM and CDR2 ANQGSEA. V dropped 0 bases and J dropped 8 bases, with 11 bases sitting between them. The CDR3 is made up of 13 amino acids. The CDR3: CSVEDRGGDTIYF. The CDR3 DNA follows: TGCAGCGTTGAAGATCGAGGGGGGGACACCATATATTTT.

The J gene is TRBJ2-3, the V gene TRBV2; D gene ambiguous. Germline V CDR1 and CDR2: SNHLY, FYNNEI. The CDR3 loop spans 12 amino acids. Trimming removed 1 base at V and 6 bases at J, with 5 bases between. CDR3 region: CASSEVRDTQYF. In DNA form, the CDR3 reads TGTGCCAGCAGTGAAGTAAGGGATACGCAGTATTTT.

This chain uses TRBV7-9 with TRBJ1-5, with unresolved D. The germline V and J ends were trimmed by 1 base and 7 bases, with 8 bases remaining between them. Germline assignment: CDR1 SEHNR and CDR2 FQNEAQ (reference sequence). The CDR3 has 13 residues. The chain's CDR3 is CASSLEGGQPQHF. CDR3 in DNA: TGTGCCAGCAGCTTAGAGGGAGGACAGCCCCAGCATTTT.

Here the CDR3 DNA reads TGTGCCAGCTCACGACTAGCGAACGCAGATACGCAGTATTTT. Its protein is CASSRLANADTQYF. The chain recombines TRBV18 with TRBJ2-3, with 8 nucleotides matching TRBD2. V was pared by 4 bases and J by 4 bases, with 4 bases of the junction left unmatched. The CDR3 is 14 amino acids. The germline CDR1 and CDR2 sequences are KGHSH and LQKENI.

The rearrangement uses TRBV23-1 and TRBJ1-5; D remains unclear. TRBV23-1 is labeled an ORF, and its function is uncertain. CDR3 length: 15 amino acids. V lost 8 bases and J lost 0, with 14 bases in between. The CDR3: CASPLSSGSNQPQHF. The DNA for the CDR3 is TGCGCCAGCCCCCTCAGTAGCGGTAGCAATCAGCCCCAGCATTTT.

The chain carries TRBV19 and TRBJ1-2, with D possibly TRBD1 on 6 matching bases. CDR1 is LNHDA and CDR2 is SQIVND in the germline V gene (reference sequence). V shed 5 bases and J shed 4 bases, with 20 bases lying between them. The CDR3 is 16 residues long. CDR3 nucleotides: TGTGCCAGTAGTCCCGGGACACCTCCGAACCCCTATGGCTACACCTTC. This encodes CASSPGTPPNPYGYTF.

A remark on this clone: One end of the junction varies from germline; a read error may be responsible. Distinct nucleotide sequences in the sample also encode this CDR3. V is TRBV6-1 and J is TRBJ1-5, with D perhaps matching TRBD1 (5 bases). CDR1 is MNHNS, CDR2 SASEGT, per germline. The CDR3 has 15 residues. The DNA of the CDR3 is TGCGCCAGCACCCCAGGGCCCGCTGGCAATCAGCCCCAGCATTTT. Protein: CASTPGPAGNQPQHF.

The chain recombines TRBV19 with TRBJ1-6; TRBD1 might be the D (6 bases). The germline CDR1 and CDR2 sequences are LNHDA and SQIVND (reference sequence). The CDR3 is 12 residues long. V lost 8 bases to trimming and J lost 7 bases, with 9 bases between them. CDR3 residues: CASGQKNSPLHF. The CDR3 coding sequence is TGTGCCAGTGGACAGAAAAATTCACCCCTCCACTTT.

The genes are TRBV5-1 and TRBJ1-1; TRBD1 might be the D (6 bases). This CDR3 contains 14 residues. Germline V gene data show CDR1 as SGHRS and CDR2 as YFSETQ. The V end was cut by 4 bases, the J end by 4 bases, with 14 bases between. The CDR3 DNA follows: TGCGCCAGCAGCGTGTCAGGGGTGGCCACTGAAGCTTTCTTT. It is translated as CASSVSGVATEAFF. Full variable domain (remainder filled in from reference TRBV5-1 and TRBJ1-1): KAGVTQTPRYLIKTRGQQVTLSCSPISGHRSVSWYQQTPGQGLQFLFEYFSETQRNKGNFPGRFSGRQFSNSRSEMNVSTLELGDSALYLCASSVSGVATEAFFGQGTRLTVV.